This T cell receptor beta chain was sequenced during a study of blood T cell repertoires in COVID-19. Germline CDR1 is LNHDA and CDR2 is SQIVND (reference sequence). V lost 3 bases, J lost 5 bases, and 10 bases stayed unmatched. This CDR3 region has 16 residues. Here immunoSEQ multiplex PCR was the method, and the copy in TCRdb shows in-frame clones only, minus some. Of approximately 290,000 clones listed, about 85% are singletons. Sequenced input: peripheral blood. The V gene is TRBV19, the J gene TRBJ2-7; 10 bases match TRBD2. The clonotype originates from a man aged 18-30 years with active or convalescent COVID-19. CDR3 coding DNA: TGTGCCAGTAGTATCACCAAGCTAGCGGGAGACCACGAGCAGTACTTC. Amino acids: CASSITKLAGDHEQYF.